A single sample gave rise to the 5 T cell receptor beta chains below, sequenced in a study of OX40 agonist ivuxolimab in advanced cancers. TCRdb keeps only in-frame clones here, not all; method: immunoSEQ multiplex PCR. The sample gives 45,000 to 60,000 clones, 82% of which show up once; over 1.3% is in the top ten. Here the sequenced sample was CD4+ or CD8+ T cells sorted from blood, taken in a trial of the OX40 agonist ivuxolimab. All receptors come from an adult with an advanced solid tumor such as melanoma, head and neck, liver or kidney cancer.

The chain carries TRBV6-5 and TRBJ2-7; D ambiguous. CDR3 length: 14 amino acids. V was clipped by 2 bases and J by 5 bases, with 13 bases between them. Germline assignment: CDR1 MNHEY and CDR2 SVGAGI. The chain's CDR3 is CASSYLPWHHEQYF. In DNA, the CDR3 is TGTGCCAGCAGTTACCTCCCCTGGCATCACGAGCAGTACTTC.

The chain is built from TRBV27 and TRBJ2-5; 9 positions match TRBD2. The germline V gene encodes CDR1 MNHEY and CDR2 SMNVEV (reference sequence). With V trimmed by 6 bases and J by 4 bases, 6 bases remained unmatched. The CDR3 totals 14 residues. In DNA, the CDR3 is TGTGCCAGCAGAGCGGGAGGAGAGCTAGAGACCCAGTACTTC. This translates into CASRAGGELETQYF.

The V gene is TRBV11-3, the J gene TRBJ1-3; D unresolved. The CDR3 totals 12 residues. The V and J ends lost 1 base and 7 bases respectively, with 5 bases between them. The germline V gene encodes CDR1 SGHNT and CDR2 YENEEA. The DNA of the CDR3 is TGTGCCAGCAGCTTAGCAGTTAACACCATATATTTT. Encoded protein: CASSLAVNTIYF.

This chain links TRBV9 with TRBJ1-2; the D gene is possibly TRBD1 (6 bases). Trimming took off 3 bases at V and 3 bases at J, with 15 bases between the two ends. Germline CDR1 SGDLS, CDR2 YYNGEE. The CDR3 totals 15 residues. This CDR3 reads CASSAGTILDYGYTF. The CDR3, as DNA: TGTGCCAGCAGCGCTGGGACAATTCTAGACTATGGCTACACCTTC.

The chain has TRBV6-6 and TRBJ2-3; D call uncertain. Trimming removed 5 bases at V and 2 bases at J, with 11 bases between. There are 14 residues in the CDR3. Per germline, CDR1 MNHNY and CDR2 SVGAGI (reference sequence). CDR3 DNA: TGTGCCAGCAGTAGTTCCGGAGCCACAGATACGCAGTATTTT. Protein sequence: CASSSSGATDTQYF.